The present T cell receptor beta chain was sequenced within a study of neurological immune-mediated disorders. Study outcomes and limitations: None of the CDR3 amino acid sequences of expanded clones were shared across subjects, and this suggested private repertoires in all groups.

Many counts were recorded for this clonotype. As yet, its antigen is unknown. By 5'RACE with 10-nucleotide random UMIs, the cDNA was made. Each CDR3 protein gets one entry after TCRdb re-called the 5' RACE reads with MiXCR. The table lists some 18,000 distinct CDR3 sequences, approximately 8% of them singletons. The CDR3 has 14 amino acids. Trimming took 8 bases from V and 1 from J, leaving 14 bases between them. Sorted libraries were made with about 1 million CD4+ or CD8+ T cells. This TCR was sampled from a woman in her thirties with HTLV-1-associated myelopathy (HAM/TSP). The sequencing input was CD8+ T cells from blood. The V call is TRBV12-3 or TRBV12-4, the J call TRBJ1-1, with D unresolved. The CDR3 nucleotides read TGTGCCAGCGAATCCCGGGCCGCGAACACTGAAGCTTTCTTT. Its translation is CASESRAANTEAFF.